This TCR beta chain is drawn from a study of blood T cell repertoires in COVID-19. Overall study context: Acute and convalescent COVID-19 specimens originated in the United States, Italy and Spain.

The CDR3 covers 13 residues. The V and J ends lost 2 bases and 6 bases, in that order; junction bases with no gene match: 1. CDR1 and CDR2 (germline): MNHEY, SVGEGT. Repertoires were generated with immunoSEQ multiplex PCR, while TCRdb's copy carries only in-frame clones and drops some. The sample holds about 410,000 clones; about 88% are singletons and the top ten take roughly 1.5%. Sequencing was performed on peripheral blood. The chain couples TRBV6-2 or TRBV6-3 to TRBJ2-1, with TRBD2 identical over 7 bases. The origin of this receptor is a woman aged 40 to 55 with COVID-19, enrolled during active disease. CDR3 bases: TGTGCCAGCAGTTACGGGGGGGGCAATGAGCAGTTCTTC. Amino acid sequence: CASSYGGGNEQFF.